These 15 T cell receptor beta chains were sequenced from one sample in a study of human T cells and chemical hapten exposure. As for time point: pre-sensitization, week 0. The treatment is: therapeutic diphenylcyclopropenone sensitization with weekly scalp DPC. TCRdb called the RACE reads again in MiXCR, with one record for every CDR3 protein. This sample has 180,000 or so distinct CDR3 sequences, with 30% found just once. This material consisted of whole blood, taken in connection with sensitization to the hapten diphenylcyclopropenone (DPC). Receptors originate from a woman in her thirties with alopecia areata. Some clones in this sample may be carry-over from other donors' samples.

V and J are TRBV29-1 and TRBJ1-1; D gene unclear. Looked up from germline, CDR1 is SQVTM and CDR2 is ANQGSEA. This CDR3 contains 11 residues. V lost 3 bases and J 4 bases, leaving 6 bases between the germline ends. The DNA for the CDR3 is TGCAGCGTTGACCCTGGCACTGAAGCTTTCTTT. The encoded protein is CSVDPGTEAFF.

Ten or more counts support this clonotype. The CDR3 here is CSVTRTGELFF. As DNA, the CDR3 is TGCAGCGTTACCCGAACCGGGGAGCTGTTTTTT. The chain employs TRBV29-1 and TRBJ2-2; D is unclear. Per the germline V gene, CDR1 is SQVTM and CDR2 is ANQGSEA. CDR3 length: 11 residues. Between the trimmed V and J ends, which lost 5 bases and 5 bases, there was a span of 6 bases.

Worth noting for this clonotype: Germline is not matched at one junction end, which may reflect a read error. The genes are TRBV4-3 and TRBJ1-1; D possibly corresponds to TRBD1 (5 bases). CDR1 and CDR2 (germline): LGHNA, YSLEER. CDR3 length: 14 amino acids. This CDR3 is CASSEDGGSTEAFF. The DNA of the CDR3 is TGCGCCAGCAGCGAAGACGGGGGGTCGACTGAAGCTTTCTTT.

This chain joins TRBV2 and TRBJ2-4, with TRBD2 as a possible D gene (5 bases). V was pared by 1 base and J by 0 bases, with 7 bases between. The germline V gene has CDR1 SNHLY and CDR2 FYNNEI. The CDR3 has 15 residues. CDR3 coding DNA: TGTGCCAGCAGTGAAGATGGACTAGCCAAAAACATTCAGTACTTC. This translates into CASSEDGLAKNIQYF.

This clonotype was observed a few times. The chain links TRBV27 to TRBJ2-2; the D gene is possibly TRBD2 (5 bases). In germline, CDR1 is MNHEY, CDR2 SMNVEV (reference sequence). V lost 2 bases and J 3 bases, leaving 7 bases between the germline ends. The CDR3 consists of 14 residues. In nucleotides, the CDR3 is TGTGCCAGCAGTTTAGGAGGATACACCGGGGAGCTGTTTTTT. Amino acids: CASSLGGYTGELFF.

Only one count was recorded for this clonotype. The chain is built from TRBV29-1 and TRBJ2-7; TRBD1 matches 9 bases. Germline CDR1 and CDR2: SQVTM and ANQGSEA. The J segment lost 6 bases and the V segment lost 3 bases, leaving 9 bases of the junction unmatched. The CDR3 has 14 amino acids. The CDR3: CSVDPGTGLGEQYF. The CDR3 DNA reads TGCAGCGTTGACCCCGGGACAGGGCTAGGCGAGCAGTACTTC.

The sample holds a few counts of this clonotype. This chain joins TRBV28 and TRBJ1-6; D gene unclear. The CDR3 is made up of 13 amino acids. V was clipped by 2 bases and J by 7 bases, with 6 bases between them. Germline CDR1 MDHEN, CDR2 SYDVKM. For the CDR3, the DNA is TGTGCCAGCAGTTTACCGGGGAATTCACCCCTCCACTTT. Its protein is CASSLPGNSPLHF.

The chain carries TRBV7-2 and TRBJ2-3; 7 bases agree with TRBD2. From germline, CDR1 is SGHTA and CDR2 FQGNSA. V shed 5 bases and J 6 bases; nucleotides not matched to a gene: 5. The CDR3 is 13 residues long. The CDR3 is CASSALSGDTQYF. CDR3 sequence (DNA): TGTGCCAGCAGCGCCCTTAGCGGGGATACGCAGTATTTT.

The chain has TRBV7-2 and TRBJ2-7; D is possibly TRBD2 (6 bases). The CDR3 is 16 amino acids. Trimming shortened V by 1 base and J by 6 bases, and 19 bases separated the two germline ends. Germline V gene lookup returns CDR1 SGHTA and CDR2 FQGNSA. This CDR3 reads CASSLVGPGSRREQYF. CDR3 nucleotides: TGTGCCAGCAGCTTAGTTGGGCCCGGGAGCCGACGCGAGCAGTACTTC. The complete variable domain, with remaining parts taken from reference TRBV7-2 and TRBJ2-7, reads GAGVSQSPSNKVTEKGKDVELRCDPISGHTALYWYRQSLGQGLEFLIYFQGNSAPDKSGLPSDRFSAERTGGSVSTLTIQRTQQEDSAVYLCASSLVGPGSRREQYFGPGTRLTVT.

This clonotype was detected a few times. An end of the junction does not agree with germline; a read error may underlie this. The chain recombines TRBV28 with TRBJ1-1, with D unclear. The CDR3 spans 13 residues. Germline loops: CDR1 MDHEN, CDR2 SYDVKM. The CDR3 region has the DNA TGTGCCAGCAGCTTATCGACTCCCGAGACGGCTTTCTTT. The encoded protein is CASSLSTPETAFF.

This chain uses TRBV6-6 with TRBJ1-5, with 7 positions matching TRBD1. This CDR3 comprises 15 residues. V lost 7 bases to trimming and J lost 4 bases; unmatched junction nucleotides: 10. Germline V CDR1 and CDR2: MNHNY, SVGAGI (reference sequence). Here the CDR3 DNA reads TGTGCCAGCAACCAACAGGGGCTAGGAAATCAGCCCCAGCATTTT. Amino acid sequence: CASNQQGLGNQPQHF.

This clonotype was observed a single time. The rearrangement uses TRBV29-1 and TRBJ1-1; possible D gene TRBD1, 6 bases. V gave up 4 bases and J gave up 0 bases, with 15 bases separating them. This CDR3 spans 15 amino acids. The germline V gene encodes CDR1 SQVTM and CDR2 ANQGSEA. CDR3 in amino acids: CSVARDNSLNTEAFF. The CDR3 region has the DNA TGCAGCGTTGCCCGGGACAACAGCTTGAACACTGAAGCTTTCTTT.

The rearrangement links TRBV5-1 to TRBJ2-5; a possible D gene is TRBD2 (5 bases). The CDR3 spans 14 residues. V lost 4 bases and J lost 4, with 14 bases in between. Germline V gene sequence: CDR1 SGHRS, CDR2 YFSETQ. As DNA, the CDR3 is TGCGCCAGCAGCCCGAAGGACTGGGGAGAGACCCAGTACTTC. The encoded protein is CASSPKDWGETQYF.

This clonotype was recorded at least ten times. The CDR3 here is CASSPRLTSSYNEQFF. For the CDR3, the DNA is TGTGCCAGCAGCCCCCGCCTCACGAGCTCCTACAATGAGCAGTTCTTC. The chain recombines TRBV7-8 with TRBJ2-1; D call uncertain. In germline, CDR1 is SGHVS, CDR2 FQNEAQ. Trimming removed 5 bases at V and 0 bases at J, with 14 bases between. The CDR3 has 16 amino acids.

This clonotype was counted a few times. The CDR3 DNA reads as TGTGCCAGCAGCCCTCGGACTAGCGGGAGGGGGCAGTTCTTC. Its translation is CASSPRTSGRGQFF. The V gene is TRBV3-1, the J gene TRBJ2-1, with TRBD2 matching over 15 bases. J was trimmed by 12 bases and V by 4 bases; bases with no gene match: 4. The V gene's germline CDR1 is LGHDT and CDR2 YNNKEL (reference sequence). This CDR3 region has 14 residues.